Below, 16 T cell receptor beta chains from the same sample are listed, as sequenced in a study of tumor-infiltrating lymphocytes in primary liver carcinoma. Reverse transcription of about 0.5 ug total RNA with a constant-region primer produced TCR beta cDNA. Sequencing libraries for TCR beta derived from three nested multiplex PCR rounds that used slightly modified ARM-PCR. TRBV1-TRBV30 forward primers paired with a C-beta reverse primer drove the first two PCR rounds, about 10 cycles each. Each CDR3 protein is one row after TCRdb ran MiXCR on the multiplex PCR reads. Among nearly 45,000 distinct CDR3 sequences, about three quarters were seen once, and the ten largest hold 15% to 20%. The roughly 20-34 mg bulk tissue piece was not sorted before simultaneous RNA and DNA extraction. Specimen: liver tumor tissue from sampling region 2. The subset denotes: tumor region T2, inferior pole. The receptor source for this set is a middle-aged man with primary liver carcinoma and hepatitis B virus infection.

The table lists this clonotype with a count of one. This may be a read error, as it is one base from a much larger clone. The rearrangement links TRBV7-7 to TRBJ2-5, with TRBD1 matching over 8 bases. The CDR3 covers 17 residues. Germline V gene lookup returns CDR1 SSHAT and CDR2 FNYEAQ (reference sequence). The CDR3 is CVSSPQTDRVVGETQYF. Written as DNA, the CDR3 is TGTGTTAGCAGCCCTCAAACGGACAGGGTCGTGGGGGAGACCCAGTACTTC.

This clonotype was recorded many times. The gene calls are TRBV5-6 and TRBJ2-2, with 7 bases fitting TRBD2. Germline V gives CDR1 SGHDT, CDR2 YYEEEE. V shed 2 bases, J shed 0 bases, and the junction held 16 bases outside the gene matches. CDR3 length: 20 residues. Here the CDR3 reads CASSLVISGGSHTNTGELFF. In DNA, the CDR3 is TGTGCCAGCAGCTTAGTAATCAGTGGCGGGAGCCATACGAACACCGGGGAGCTGTTTTTT.

Here the CDR3 reads CASSNRPAGGGELFF. The CDR3 DNA reads as TGTGCCAGTAGTAACCGACCCGCGGGTGGCGGGGAGCTGTTTTTT. The rearrangement links TRBV19 to TRBJ2-2; TRBD2 might be the D (5 bases). The CDR3 length is 15 residues. V lost 4 bases to trimming and J lost 7 bases, with 16 bases between them. Germline V gene lookup returns CDR1 LNHDA and CDR2 SQIVND (reference sequence).

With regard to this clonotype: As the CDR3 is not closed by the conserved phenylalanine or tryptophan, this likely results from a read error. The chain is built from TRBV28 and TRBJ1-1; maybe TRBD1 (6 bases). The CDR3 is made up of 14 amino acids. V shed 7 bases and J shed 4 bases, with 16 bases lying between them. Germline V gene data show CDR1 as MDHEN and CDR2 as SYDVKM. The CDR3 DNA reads TGTGCCAGCACCCTGAGGGGGGTGATCACTGAAGCTTTCTAT. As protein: CASTLRGVITEAFY.

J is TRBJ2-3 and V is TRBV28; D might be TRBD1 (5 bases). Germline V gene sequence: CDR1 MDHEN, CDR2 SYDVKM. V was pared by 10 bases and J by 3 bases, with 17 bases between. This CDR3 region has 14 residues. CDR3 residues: CAISKTVLTDTQYF. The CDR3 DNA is TGTGCCATCTCTAAGACAGTTCTGACAGATACGCAGTATTTT. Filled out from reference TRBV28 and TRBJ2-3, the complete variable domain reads DVKVTQSSRYLVKRTGEKVFLECVQDMDHENMFWYRQDPGLGLRLIYFSYDVKMKEKGDIPEGYSVSREKKERFSLILESASTNQTSMYLCAISKTVLTDTQYFGPGTRLTVL.

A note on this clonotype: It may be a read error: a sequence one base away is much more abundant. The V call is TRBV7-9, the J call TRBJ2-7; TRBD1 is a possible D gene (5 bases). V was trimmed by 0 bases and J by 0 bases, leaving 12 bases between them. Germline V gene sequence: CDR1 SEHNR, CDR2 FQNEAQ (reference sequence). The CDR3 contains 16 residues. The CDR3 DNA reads TGTGCCAGCAGCTTAGCAACAGGTTGGGACTCCTACGAGCAGTACTTC. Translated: CASSLATGWDSYEQYF.

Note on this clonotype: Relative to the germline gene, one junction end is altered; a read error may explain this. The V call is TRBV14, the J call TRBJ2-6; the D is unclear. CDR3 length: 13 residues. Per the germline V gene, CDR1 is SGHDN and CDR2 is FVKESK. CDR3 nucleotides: TGTGCCAACAGTCTGAGTAGAGCCAACGCCCTGACTTTC. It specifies CANSLSRANALTF.

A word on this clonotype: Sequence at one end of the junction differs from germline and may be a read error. The CDR3 region is CASGLILGAASGNTIYF. CDR3 DNA: TGTGCCAGCGGTTTGATTTTGGGTGCCGCCTCTGGAAACACCATATATTTT. V gene TRBV28 combines with J gene TRBJ1-3; no clear D. Germline values: CDR1 MDHEN, CDR2 SYDVKM. The CDR3 extends over 17 amino acids.

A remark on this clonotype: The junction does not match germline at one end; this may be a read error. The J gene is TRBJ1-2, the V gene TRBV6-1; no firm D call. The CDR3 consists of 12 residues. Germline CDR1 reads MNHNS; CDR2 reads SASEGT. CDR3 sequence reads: CVSSAPLYDYTF. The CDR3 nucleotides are TGTGTCAGTAGTGCCCCCCTATATGACTACACCTTC.

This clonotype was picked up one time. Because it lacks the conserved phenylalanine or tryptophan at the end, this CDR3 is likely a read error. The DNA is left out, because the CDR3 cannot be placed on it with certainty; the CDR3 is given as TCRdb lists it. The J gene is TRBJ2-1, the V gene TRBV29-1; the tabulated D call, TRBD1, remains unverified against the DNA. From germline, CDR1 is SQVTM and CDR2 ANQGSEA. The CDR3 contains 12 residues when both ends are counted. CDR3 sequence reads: CSSEQGVGELFI.

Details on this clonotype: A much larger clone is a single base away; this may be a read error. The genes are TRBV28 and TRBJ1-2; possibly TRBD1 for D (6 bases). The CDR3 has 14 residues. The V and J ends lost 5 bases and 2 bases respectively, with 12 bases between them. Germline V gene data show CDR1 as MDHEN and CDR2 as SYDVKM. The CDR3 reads CASSISGANYGYTF. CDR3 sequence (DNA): TGTGCCAGCAGTATCTCAGGGGCCAACTATGGCTACACCTTC.

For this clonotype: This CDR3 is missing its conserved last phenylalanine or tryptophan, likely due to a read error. CDR3 loop: CASNPGEGNYEQYL. DNA for the CDR3: TGTGCCAGCAACCCTGGAGAAGGGAACTACGAGCAGTACCTC. J is TRBJ2-7 and V is TRBV11-3; D gene uncertain. The CDR3 contains 14 residues. From germline, CDR1 is SGHNT and CDR2 YENEEA. Trimming shortened V by 7 bases and J by 3 bases, and 16 bases separated the two germline ends.

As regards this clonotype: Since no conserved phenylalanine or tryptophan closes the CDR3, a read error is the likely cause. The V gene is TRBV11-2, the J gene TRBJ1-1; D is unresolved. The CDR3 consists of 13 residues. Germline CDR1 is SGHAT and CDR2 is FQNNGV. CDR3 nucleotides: TGTGCCAGTAGCTTAGACCTAAACACTGAAGCTTTCCTT. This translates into CASSLDLNTEAFL.

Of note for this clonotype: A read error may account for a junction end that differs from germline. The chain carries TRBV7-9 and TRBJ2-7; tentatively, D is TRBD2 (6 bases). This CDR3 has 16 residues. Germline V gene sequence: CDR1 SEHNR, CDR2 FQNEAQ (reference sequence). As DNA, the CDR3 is TGTGCAAGCAGCTTAGCAACAGGTCGGGACTCCTACGAGCACTACTTC. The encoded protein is CASSLATGRDSYEHYF.

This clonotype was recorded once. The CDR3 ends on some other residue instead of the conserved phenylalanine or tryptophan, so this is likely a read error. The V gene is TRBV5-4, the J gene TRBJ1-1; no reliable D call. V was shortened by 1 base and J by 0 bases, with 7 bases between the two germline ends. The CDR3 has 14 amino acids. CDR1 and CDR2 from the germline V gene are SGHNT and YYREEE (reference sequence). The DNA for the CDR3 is TGTGCCAGCAGCTTGTATGTGGTGAACACTGAAGCTTTCTCT. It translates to CASSLYVVNTEAFS.

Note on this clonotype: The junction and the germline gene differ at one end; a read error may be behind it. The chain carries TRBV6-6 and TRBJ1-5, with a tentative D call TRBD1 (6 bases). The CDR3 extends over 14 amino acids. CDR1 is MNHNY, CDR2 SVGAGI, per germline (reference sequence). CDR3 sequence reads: CVSSRRGENQPQHF. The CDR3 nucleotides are TGTGTCAGTAGTCGCAGGGGAGAGAATCAACCCCAGCATTTT.